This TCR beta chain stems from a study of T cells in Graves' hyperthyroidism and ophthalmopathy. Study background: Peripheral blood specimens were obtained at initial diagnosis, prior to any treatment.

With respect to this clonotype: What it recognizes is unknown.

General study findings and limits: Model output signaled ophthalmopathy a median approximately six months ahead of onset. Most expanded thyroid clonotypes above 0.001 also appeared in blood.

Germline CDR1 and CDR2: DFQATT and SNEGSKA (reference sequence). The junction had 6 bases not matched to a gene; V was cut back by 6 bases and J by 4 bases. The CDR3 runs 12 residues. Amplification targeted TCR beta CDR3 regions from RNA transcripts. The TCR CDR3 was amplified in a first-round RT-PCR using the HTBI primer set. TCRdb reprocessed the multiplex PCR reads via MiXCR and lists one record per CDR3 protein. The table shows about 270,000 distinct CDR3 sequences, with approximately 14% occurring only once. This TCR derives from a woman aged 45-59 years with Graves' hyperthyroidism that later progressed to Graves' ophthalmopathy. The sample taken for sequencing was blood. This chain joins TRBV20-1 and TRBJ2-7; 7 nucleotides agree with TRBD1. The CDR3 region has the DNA TGCAGTGCCCCGGGACAGAATTACGAGCAGTACTTC. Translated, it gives CSAPGQNYEQYF.